This T cell receptor (beta chain) was recovered during a study of tissue T cells after allogeneic stem cell transplantation. Assay: immunoSEQ multiplex PCR; the TCRdb copy retains only in-frame clones and omits some. The table shows 900 to 1,300 clones, with about 60% occurring only once. Time point in this sample: mouse harvest day 7 after allogeneic transplant. The graft held 10^6 splenic CD5+ T cells and 10^7 T-cell-depleted bone marrow cells. This mouse GVHD model was MHC-mismatched B6 to BALB/c, profiled day 7 or 14. Study findings and constraints: Anatomically similar tissues had similar TCR repertoires within each patient. Shared clones across patients were few; motif clustering revealed tissue-specific shared signatures. Only a limited share of tissue TCRs appeared in blood or spleen.

V lost 5 bases and J lost 1; bases outside the gene matches: 4. This CDR3 comprises 15 residues. Germline V lookup: CDR1 SNHLY, CDR2 FYNGKV (reference sequence). A word on this clone: Its antigen remains unknown. Mouse gene names and germline throughout. The CDR3 is cut off 1 residue early in the read; its end comes from the germline J gene.

The sequence came from a female BALB/c mouse given C57BL/6 T cells with graft-versus-host disease after an allogeneic hematopoietic cell transplant. V usage is TRBV3 and J usage is TRBJ2-4, with TRBD2 matching 9 bases. Sequencing used liver tissue. The covered CDR3 bases are TGTGCCAGCAGCCCCCGGACTGGGGGTCAAAACACCTTGTAC. Translating gives CASSPRTGGQNTLY. The full-length CDR3 reads as CASSPRTGGQNTLYF.